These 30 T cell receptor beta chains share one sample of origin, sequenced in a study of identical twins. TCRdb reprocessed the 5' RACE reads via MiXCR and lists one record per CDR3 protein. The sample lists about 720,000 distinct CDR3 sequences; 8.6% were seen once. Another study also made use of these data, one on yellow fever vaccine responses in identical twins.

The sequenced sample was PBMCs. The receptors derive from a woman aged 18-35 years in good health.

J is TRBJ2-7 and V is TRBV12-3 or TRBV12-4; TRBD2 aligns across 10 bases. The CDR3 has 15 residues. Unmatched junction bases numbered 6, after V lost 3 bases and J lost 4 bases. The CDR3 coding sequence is TGTGCCAGCAGTTTTATAGCGGGAGGATCATACGAGCAGTACTTC. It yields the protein CASSFIAGGSYEQYF.

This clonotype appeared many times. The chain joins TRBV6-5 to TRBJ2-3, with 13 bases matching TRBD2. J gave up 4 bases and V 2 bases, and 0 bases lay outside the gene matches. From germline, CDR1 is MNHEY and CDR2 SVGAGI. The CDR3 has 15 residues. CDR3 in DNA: TGTGCCAGCAGTTACGGACTAGCGGGAGCAGATACGCAGTATTTT. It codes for CASSYGLAGADTQYF.

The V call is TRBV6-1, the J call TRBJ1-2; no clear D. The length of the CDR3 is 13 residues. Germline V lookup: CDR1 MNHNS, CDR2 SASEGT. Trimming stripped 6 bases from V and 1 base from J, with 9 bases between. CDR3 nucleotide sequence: TGTGCCAGCAGAGACAACCTTAACTATGGCTACACCTTC. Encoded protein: CASRDNLNYGYTF.

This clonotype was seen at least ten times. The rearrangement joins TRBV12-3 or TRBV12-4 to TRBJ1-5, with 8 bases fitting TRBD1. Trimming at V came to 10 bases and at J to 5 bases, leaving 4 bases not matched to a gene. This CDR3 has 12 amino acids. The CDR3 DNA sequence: TGTGCCACCGGACAGGGAGATCAGCCCCAGCATTTT. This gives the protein CATGQGDQPQHF.

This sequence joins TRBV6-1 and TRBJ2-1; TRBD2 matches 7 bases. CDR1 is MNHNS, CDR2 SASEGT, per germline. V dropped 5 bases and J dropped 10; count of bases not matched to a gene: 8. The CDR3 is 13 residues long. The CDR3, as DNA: TGTGCCAGCAGTACGACTAGCCAGGGCGAGCAGTTCTTC. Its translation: CASSTTSQGEQFF.

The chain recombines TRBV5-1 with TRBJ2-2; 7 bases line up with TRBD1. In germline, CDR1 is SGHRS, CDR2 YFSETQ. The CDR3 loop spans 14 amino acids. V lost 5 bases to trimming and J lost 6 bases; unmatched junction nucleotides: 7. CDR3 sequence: CASRPDRVAGELFF. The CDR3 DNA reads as TGCGCCAGCAGACCTGACAGGGTCGCCGGGGAGCTGTTTTTT.

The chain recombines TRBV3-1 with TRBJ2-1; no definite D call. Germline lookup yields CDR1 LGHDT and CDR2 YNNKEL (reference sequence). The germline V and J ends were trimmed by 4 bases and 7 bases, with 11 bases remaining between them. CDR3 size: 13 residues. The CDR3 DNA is TGTGCCAGCAGCCCCTCGGCCGTTAATGAGCAGTTCTTC. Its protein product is CASSPSAVNEQFF.

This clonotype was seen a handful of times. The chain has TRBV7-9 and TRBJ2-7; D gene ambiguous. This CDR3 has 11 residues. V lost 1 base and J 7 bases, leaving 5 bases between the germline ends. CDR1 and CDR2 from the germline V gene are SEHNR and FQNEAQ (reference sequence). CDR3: CASSLGEEQYF. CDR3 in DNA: TGTGCCAGCAGCTTAGGGGAAGAGCAGTACTTC.

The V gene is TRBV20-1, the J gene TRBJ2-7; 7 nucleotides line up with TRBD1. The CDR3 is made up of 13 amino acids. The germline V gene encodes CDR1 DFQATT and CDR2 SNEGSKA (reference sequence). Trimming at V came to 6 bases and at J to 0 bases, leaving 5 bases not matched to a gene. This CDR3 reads CSAWTGSSYEQYF. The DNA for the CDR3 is TGCAGTGCGTGGACAGGCTCCTCCTACGAGCAGTACTTC.

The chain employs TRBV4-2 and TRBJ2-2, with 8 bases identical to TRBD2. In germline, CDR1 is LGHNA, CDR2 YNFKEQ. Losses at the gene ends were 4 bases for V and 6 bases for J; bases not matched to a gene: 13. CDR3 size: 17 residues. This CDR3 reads CASSPYLSGGPAGELFF. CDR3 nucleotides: TGTGCCAGCAGCCCTTACCTCTCGGGAGGGCCGGCCGGGGAGCTGTTTTTT.

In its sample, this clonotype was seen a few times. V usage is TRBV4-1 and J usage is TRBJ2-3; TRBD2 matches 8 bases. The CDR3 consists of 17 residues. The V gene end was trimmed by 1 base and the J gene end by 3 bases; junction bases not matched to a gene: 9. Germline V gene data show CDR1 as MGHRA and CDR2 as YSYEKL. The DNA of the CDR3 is TGCGCCAGCAGCCAAGGGGGTAGAGCGGGAGAAACAGATACGCAGTATTTT. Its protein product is CASSQGGRAGETDTQYF.

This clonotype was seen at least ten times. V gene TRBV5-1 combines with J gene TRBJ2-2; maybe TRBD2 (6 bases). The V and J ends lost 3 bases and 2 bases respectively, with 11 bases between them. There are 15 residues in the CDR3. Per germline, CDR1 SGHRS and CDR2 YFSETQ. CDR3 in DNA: TGCGCCAGCAGCTCTGGTAGCGGTAACACCGGGGAGCTGTTTTTT. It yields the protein CASSSGSGNTGELFF.

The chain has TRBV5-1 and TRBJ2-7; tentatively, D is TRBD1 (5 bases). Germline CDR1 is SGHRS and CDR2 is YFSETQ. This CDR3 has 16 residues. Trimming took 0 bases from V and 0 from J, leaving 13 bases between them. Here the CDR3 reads CASSLVQGASSYEQYF. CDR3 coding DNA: TGCGCCAGCAGCTTGGTCCAAGGGGCTAGCTCCTACGAGCAGTACTTC.

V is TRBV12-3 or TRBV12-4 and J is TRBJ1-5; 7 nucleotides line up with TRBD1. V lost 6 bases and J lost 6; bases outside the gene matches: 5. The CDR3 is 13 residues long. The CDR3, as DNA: TGTGCCAGCAGCAACACAGGGGTTCAGCCCCAGCATTTT. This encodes CASSNTGVQPQHF.

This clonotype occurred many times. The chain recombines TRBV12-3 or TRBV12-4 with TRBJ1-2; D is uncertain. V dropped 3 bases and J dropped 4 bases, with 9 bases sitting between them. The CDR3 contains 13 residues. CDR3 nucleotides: TGTGCCAGCAGTTTCGCAGCTATCTATGGCTACACCTTC. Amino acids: CASSFAAIYGYTF.

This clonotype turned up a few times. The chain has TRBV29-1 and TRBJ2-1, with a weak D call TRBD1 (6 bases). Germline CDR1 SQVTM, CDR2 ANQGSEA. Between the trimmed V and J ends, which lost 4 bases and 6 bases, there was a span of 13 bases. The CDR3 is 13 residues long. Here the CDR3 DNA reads TGCAGCGTTGGATCAGGGGTTGGCAATGAGCAGTTCTTC. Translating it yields CSVGSGVGNEQFF.

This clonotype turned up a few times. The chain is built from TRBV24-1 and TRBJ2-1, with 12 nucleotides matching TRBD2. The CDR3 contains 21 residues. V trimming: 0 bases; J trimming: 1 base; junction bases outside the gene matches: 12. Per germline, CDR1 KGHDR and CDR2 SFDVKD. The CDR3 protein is CATSDLKLAGGFMESYNEQFF. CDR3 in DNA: TGTGCCACCAGTGATTTGAAACTAGCGGGAGGTTTTATGGAGTCCTACAATGAGCAGTTCTTC.

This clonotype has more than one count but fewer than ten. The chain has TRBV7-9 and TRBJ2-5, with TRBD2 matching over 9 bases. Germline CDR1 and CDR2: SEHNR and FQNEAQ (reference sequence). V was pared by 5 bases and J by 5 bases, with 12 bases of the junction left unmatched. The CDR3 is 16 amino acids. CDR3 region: CASSPLRGLAEETQYF. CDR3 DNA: TGTGCCAGCAGCCCCCTCAGGGGACTAGCTGAGGAGACCCAGTACTTC.

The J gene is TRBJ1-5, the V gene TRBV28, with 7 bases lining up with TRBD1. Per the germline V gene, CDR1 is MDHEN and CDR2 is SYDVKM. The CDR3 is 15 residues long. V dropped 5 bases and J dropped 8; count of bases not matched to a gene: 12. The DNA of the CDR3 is TGTGCCAGCAGTATTCCCCGGGACAGCGCAGAGCCCCAGCATTTT. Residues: CASSIPRDSAEPQHF.

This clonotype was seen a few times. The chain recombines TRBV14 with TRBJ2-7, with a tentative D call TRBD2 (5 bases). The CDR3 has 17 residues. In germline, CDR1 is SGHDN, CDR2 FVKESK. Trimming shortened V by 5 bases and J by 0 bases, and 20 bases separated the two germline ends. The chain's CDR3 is CASSSFTLATSSYEQYF. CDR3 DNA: TGTGCCAGCAGCTCCTTTACCTTAGCGACCAGCTCCTACGAGCAGTACTTC.

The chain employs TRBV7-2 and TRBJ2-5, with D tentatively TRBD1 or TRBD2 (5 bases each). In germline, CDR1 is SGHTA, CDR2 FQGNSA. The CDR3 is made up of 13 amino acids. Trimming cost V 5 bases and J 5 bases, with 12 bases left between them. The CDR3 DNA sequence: TGTGCCAGCAGCCGGGGCCCCCCCGAGACCCAGTACTTC. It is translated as CASSRGPPETQYF.

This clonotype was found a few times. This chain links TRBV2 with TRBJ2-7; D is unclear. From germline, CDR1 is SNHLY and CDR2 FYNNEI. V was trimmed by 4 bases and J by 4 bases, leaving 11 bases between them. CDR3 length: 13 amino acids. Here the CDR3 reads CASSVVRQYEQYF. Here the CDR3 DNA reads TGTGCCAGCAGTGTCGTTCGGCAGTACGAGCAGTACTTC.

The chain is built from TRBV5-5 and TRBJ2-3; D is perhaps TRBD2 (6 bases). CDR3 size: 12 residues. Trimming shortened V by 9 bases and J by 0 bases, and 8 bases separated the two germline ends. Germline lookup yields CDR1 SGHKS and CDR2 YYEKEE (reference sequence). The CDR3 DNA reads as TGTGCCACCGGGACTAGCACAGATACGCAGTATTTT. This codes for CATGTSTDTQYF.

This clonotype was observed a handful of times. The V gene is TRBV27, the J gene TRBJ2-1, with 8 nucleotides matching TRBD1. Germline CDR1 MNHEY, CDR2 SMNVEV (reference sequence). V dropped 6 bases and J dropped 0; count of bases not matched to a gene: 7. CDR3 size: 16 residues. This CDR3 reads CASSPDRVGSYNEQFF. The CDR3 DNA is TGTGCCAGCAGCCCGGACAGGGTTGGCTCCTACAATGAGCAGTTCTTC.

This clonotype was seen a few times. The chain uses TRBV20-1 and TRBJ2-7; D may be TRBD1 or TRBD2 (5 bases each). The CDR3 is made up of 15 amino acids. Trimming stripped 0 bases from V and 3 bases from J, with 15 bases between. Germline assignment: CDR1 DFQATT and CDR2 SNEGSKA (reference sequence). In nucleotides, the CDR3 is TGCAGTGCTAGAGATATCCGGGGCGAAGACTACGAGCAGTACTTC. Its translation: CSARDIRGEDYEQYF.

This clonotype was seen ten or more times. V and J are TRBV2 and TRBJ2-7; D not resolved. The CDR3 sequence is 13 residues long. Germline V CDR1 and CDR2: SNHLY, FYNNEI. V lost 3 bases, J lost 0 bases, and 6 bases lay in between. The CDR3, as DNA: TGTGCCAGCAGTGACCACCTCTCCTACGAGCAGTACTTC. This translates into CASSDHLSYEQYF.

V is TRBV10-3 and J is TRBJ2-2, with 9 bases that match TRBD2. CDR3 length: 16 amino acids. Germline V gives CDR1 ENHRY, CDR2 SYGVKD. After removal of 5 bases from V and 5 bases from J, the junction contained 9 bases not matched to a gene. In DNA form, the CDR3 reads TGTGCCATCAGTCCCGAGCGGACTAGCGTGACCGGGGAGCTGTTTTTT. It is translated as CAISPERTSVTGELFF.

The CDR3 spells CSSGGGSTDTQYF. The CDR3 coding sequence is TGCAGCTCTGGGGGCGGCAGCACAGATACGCAGTATTTT. The chain has TRBV29-1 and TRBJ2-3, with a weak D call TRBD1 (6 bases). The ends were cut back, 8 bases at V and 0 bases at J, with 12 bases in the middle. Germline lookup yields CDR1 SQVTM and CDR2 ANQGSEA. The CDR3 totals 13 residues.

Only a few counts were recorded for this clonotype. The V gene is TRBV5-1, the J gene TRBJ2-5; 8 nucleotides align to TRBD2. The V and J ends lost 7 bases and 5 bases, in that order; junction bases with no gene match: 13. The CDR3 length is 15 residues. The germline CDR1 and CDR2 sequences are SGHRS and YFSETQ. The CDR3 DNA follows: TGCGCCAGCGGCATCGCGGGGGGTTTTCATGAGACCCAGTACTTC. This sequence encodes CASGIAGGFHETQYF.

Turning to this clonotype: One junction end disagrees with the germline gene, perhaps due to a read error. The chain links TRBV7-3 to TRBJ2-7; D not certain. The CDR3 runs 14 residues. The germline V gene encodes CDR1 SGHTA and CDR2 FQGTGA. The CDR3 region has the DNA TGTGCCTGCAGCTTATCGGGTTACTCCTACGAGCAGTACTTC. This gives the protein CACSLSGYSYEQYF.